Listed here are 2 T cell receptor beta chains from one sample, sequenced in a study of blood T cell repertoires in COVID-19. Measured with immunoSEQ multiplex PCR; TCRdb has only the in-frame clones, and not every one. The profile shows some 350,000 clones, about 86% of them singletons. The sample was peripheral blood. These receptors came from a man aged 30-40 years with active or convalescent COVID-19.

The CDR3 coding sequence is TGTGCCAGCAGCTTTAGCGGGGGGGAGGCAGATACGCAGTATTTT. As protein: CASSFSGGEADTQYF. The V gene is TRBV11-2, the J gene TRBJ2-3; TRBD2 aligns across 11 bases. Trimming took 3 bases from V and 4 from J; bases not matched to a gene: 3. Germline values: CDR1 SGHAT, CDR2 FQNNGV. The CDR3 runs 15 residues.

The rearrangement uses TRBV7-2 and TRBJ1-2; a weak D match, TRBD1 (5 bases). Germline lookup yields CDR1 SGHTA and CDR2 FQGNSA. This CDR3 has 13 residues. V lost 4 bases, J lost 0 bases, and 6 bases lay in between. The CDR3 coding sequence is TGTGCCAGCAGCTCGACAGCTAACTATGGCTACACCTTC. This encodes CASSSTANYGYTF.